This T cell receptor beta chain stems from a study of T cells in Graves' hyperthyroidism and ophthalmopathy. Overall study context: The authors collected peripheral blood at initial diagnosis, before any treatment.

In its sample, this clonotype was seen many times. Its matching antigen is unknown. The PBMCs were taken from around 9.1 ml of fresh peripheral blood. Study conclusions and caveats: Stable hyperthyroidism was separated from ophthalmopathy by a model based on 13 V-J features.

There were TCR beta CDR3 regions amplified from RNA transcripts. The HTBI primer set drove a first-round RT-PCR of the TCR CDR3. One entry per CDR3 protein, called by TCRdb with MiXCR from the multiplex PCR reads. The table records about 360,000 distinct CDR3 sequences, about 13% of them present only once. The specimen sequenced was blood. The sequence came from a woman between 18 and 29 years old with Graves' hyperthyroidism.

The CDR3 nucleotides are TGTGCCAGCAGTGAAGTGGATGAAGCTTTCTTT. It is translated as CASSEVDEAFF. The chain carries TRBV6-1 and TRBJ1-1, with unresolved D. Trimming shortened V by 1 base and J by 7 bases, and 4 bases separated the two germline ends. Germline-derived CDR1 and CDR2 are MNHNS and SASEGT. The CDR3 is 11 amino acids.